The 5 T cell receptor beta chains presented below share a single source sample, sequenced in a study of blood T cell repertoires in COVID-19 (dated by TCRdb to the early 2020s). The protocol used for the library was the immunoSEQ multiplex PCR assay. As stored in TCRdb, this immuneACCESS dataset retains in-frame rearrangements with V and J assigned. A fraction of the clones does not appear; measured against another copy, unresolved V genes explain less than half of the discrepancy, and the remainder lacks a known reason. A total of approximately 360,000 clones appear in this sample, approximately 87% of them only once. The ten largest clonotypes hold approximately 1% of the sample. The sample consisted of PBMCs or T cells enriched from blood (not recorded which). These receptors all stem from a woman aged 25 to 39 with acute COVID-19.

The chain employs TRBV20-1 and TRBJ1-1; D unresolved. Germline V CDR1 and CDR2: DFQATT, SNEGSKA (reference sequence). The CDR3 extends over 10 amino acids. V dropped 6 bases and J dropped 5 bases, with 7 bases sitting between them. The CDR3 region is CSATRTEAFF. The CDR3 DNA reads as TGCAGTGCAACTAGAACTGAAGCTTTCTTT.

The chain recombines TRBV18 with TRBJ2-7, with TRBD1 identical over 11 bases. Losses at the gene ends were 6 bases for V and 6 bases for J; bases not matched to a gene: 7. The CDR3 extends over 14 amino acids. From germline, CDR1 is KGHSH and CDR2 LQKENI. The DNA of the CDR3 is TGTGCCAGCTCGCGGATCGGGACAGGGGGCGAGCAGTACTTC. It encodes CASSRIGTGGEQYF.

The chain joins TRBV7-9 to TRBJ1-1, with unresolved D. This CDR3 is built from 12 residues. The V gene's germline CDR1 is SEHNR and CDR2 FQNEAQ (reference sequence). Deletions cut 3 bases from V and 11 bases from J, with 13 bases between. The CDR3: CASSFVERLAFF. CDR3 bases: TGTGCCAGCAGCTTCGTCGAGCGGCTGGCTTTCTTT.

This clone was picked up a small number of times. V gene TRBV7-3 combines with J gene TRBJ2-2; 8 bases match TRBD2. V shed 0 bases and J 3 bases; nucleotides not matched to a gene: 6. The germline V gene has CDR1 SGHTA and CDR2 FQGTGA. This CDR3 is 17 amino acids long. CDR3 in amino acids: CASSLTASGPYTGELFF. The DNA for the CDR3 is TGTGCCAGCAGCTTAACGGCTAGCGGGCCTTACACCGGGGAGCTGTTTTTT.

A single count supports this clone. CDR3 coding DNA: TGTGCCAGCAGCTTGCCGGGAGGGGTTAATGAGCAGTTCTTC. Encoded protein: CASSLPGGVNEQFF. The chain uses TRBV5-5 and TRBJ2-1; the match to TRBD2 covers 8 bases. CDR3 size: 14 residues. V gave up 1 base and J gave up 7 bases; unmatched junction bases: 4. Germline V gives CDR1 SGHKS, CDR2 YYEKEE (reference sequence).